This entry concerns a single TCR beta chain. This specimen belongs to a study of blood T cell repertoires in COVID-19. About the study: Both acute and convalescent COVID-19 samples were obtained from the United States, Italy and Spain.

The repertoire was sequenced with immunoSEQ multiplex PCR; TCRdb's copy has only in-frame clones and lacks some. This table holds a few hundred thousand clones, around 90% found once. The CDR3 totals 15 residues. After removal of 11 bases from V and 2 bases from J, the junction contained 8 bases not matched to a gene. The germline V gene has CDR1 ENHRY and CDR2 SYGVKD. The sample taken for sequencing was PBMCs or T cells enriched from blood (not recorded which). The clonotype was recovered from a woman in her forties or fifties with acute COVID-19. The gene calls are TRBV10-3 and TRBJ1-6, with 8 bases identical to TRBD1. The CDR3 nucleotides are TGTGCCTCTCGGGCAGGGGGCGCCTATAATTCACCCCTCCACTTT. It specifies CASRAGGAYNSPLHF.